This T cell receptor (beta chain) stems from a study of cytomegalovirus exposure and HLA in healthy donors. The PCR was carried out with 60 Vbeta primers and 13 Jbeta primers. TCRdb's copy holds only in-frame clones and misses some; the assay was immunoSEQ multiplex PCR. The sample holds 99,000 or so clones, 76% seen once. CDR1 LNHNV and CDR2 YYDKDF come from the germline V gene (reference sequence). V lost 5 bases to trimming and J lost 2 bases, with 10 bases between them. This CDR3 comprises 13 residues. V is TRBV15 and J is TRBJ2-7, with D hard to call. The sequencing input was PBMCs. This clonotype was obtained from a woman between 18 and 29 years old in good health and CMV-seropositive. The CDR3 sequence is CATSRARAYEQYF. In nucleotides, the CDR3 is TGTGCCACCAGCCGAGCACGGGCCTACGAGCAGTACTTC.